A selection of T cell receptor beta chains follows, all from one sample in a study of neurological immune-mediated disorders. TCRdb independently ran MiXCR on the 5' RACE reads; one entry per CDR3 protein. The sample records 70,000 to 75,000 distinct CDR3 sequences, roughly an eighth being singletons. The sample comprised PBMCs. All receptors derive from a female donor with HTLV-1-associated myelopathy (HAM/TSP). The CDR3 runs from the conserved cysteine through the conserved F or W. The D gene is left open where the match is weak. Clone size is not always given. Where it is, it says once, few, many or a class for expanded clones.

- | - | TRBJ1-5 | TRBV20-1 | TGCAGTGCTAGACAGGGGTACAATCAGCCCCAGCATTTT | CSARQGYNQPQHF
- | - | TRBJ2-7 | TRBV6-6 | TGTGCCAGCCGAAGCCCAGTGACAGTTCCTCCCTACGAGCAGTACTTC | CASRSPVTVPPYEQYF
TRBD1 | many | TRBJ1-1 | TRBV10-3 | TGTGCCATCAGCGTTAGAACAGGGGATTCAGCTTTCTTT | CAISVRTGDSAFF
- | many | TRBJ1-6 | TRBV4-1 | TGCGCCAGCAGCCAAGATACAGGGAGCTCCTATAATTCACCCCTCCACTTT | CASSQDTGSSYNSPLHF
- | many | TRBJ2-3 | TRBV10-3 | TGTGCCATCAGTGAGTCCCGGGGAATTCCTAGCACAGATACGCAGTATTTT | CAISESRGIPSTDTQYF
TRBD2 | - | TRBJ2-1 | TRBV7-9 | TGTGCCAGCGTAGAGCAGCGGGGCCAGGATGAGCAGTTCTTC | CASVEQRGQDEQFF
TRBD2 | many | TRBJ2-1 | TRBV15 | TGTGCTACCAGCAGGAACCCGGGACTAGCGGACCCCAATGAGCAGTTCTTC | CATSRNPGLADPNEQFF
- | many | TRBJ2-1 | TRBV15 | TGTGCCACCAGCAGGGGGGCCTGGGTTGGGGGCAATGAGCAGTTCTTC | CATSRGAWVGGNEQFF
- | many | TRBJ1-2 | TRBV3-1 | TGTGCCAGCTCCCCCACTCCTGGGGGGGTCTATGGCTACACCTTC | CASSPTPGGVYGYTF
- | many | TRBJ2-7 | TRBV5-1 | TGCGCCAGCAGCTTGGGCAGAATAGACTCCTACGAGCAGTACTTC | CASSLGRIDSYEQYF
- | many | TRBJ2-7 | TRBV4-1 | TGCGCCAGCAGTCTGACAGAGATCTACGAGCAGTACTTC | CASSLTEIYEQYF
- | - | TRBJ1-6 | TRBV5-1 | TGCGCCAGCAGCTTGGATGGGCCTAATAATTCACCCCTCCACTTT | CASSLDGPNNSPLHF
TRBD2 | many | TRBJ2-1 | TRBV28 | TGTGCCAGCAGTGCCGCGACTAGCGGGGTCAATGAGCAGTTCTTC | CASSAATSGVNEQFF
- | many | TRBJ2-1 | TRBV5-1 | TGCGCCAGCAGTCCTGACAGGTTGAATAATGAGCAGTTCTTC | CASSPDRLNNEQFF
TRBD2 | few | TRBJ2-1 | TRBV7-2 | TGTGCCAGCAGCTTACGTCGGGGGGGTGACTATGAGCAGTTCTTC | CASSLRRGGDYEQFF
TRBD1 | many | TRBJ1-6 | TRBV20-1 | TGCAGTGCTAGAAGGGGACAGGGGAATTCACCCCTCCACTTT | CSARRGQGNSPLHF
- | - | TRBJ1-4 | TRBV28 | TGTGCCAGCAGGGACAGCGGAGGGGAAAAACTGTTTTTT | CASRDSGGEKLFF
- | many | TRBJ2-1 | TRBV6-6 | TGTGCCAGCAGTTACACGGCGGGTAGGAATGAGCAGTTCTTC | CASSYTAGRNEQFF
TRBD2 | many | TRBJ2-5 | TRBV9 | TGTGCCAGCAGCCCTGGACTAGCGGGGGGCCAGGAGACCCAGTACTTC | CASSPGLAGGQETQYF
TRBD1 | many | TRBJ2-7 | TRBV2 | TGTGCCAGCAGAGGGACAGGGGAAGTCCGCTACGAGCAGTACTTC | CASRGTGEVRYEQYF
TRBD2 | - | TRBJ2-5 | TRBV7-9 | TGTGCCAGCAGCTTTAGCGGGGAAGAGACCCAGTACTTC | CASSFSGEETQYF
- | many | TRBJ1-5 | TRBV7-2 | TGTGCCAGCAGCTTAGTAGGGGGAGGTCAGCCCCAGCATTTT | CASSLVGGGQPQHF
- | many | TRBJ2-2 | TRBV15 | TGTGCTACCAGCAGAGATTGGGTTCACGGGGAGCTGTTTTTT | CATSRDWVHGELFF
- | many | TRBJ2-5 | TRBV10-3 | TGTGCCATCCGAGCCAGGGGAACGGGAGAGACCCAGTACTTC | CAIRARGTGETQYF
- | many | TRBJ2-3 | TRBV7-2 | TGTGCCAGCAGCACCCCCGCCGGCGGAAGTACAGATACGCAGTATTTT | CASSTPAGGSTDTQYF
TRBD2 | - | TRBJ2-7 | TRBV2 | TGTGCCAGCTCCTCTAGCGGGGCTCCCTCCGAGCAGTACTTC | CASSSSGAPSEQYF
- | many | TRBJ1-1 | TRBV9 | TGTGCCAGCAGCGTAGACGGGGGGAACACTGAAGCTTTCTTT | CASSVDGGNTEAFF
- | few | TRBJ1-1 | TRBV6-1 | TGTGCCAGCAGTGTCGCGGTGAACACTGAAGCTTTCTTT | CASSVAVNTEAFF
- | many | TRBJ2-7 | TRBV21-1 | TGTGCCAGCAGCAAATGGGACACCCACTCAATTTACGAGCAGTACTTC | CASSKWDTHSIYEQYF
- | many | TRBJ2-7 | TRBV3-1 | TGTGCCAGCAGCCAAGATGTCCTGAGGGAGCAGTACTTC | CASSQDVLREQYF
- | many | TRBJ2-5 | TRBV2 | TGTGCCAGCAGTGTCGCGGGGCCTAAAGAGACCCAGTACTTC | CASSVAGPKETQYF
- | many | TRBJ2-5 | TRBV24-1 | TGTGCCTCCGTATTGATGATCCGGACCATAAAGGGAGAGACCCAGTACTTC | CASVLMIRTIKGETQYF
- | many | TRBJ2-7 | TRBV15 | TGTGCCACCAGCAGATCTTCCGGGACGCCTTACGAGCAGTACTTC | CATSRSSGTPYEQYF
- | many | TRBJ2-5 | TRBV21-1 | TGTGCCAGCAGCAAATTGGCGGCGGGGGAGACCCAGTACTTC | CASSKLAAGETQYF
- | many | TRBJ2-7 | TRBV2 | TGTGCCAGCATCCAAACGGGGGACAGCTCCTACGAGCAGTACTTC | CASIQTGDSSYEQYF
- | many | TRBJ2-3 | TRBV5-1 | TGCGCCAGCAGCTTAGCTAAGGGGGTCGCAGATACGCAGTATTTT | CASSLAKGVADTQYF
- | - | TRBJ1-2 | TRBV2 | TGTGCCAGCGGCTTCTCGGACAACTCAGCGGGGACCTTC | CASGFSDNSAGTF
TRBD1 | many | TRBJ1-1 | TRBV7-3 | TGTGCCAGCAGCTCGGACAGGGGGGAAAGGAGAGCTTTCTTT | CASSSDRGERRAFF
TRBD1 | many | TRBJ2-3 | TRBV9 | TGTGCCAGCAGCGACCAGGACAGGGGGCTGGGAGATACGCAGTATTTT | CASSDQDRGLGDTQYF
- | - | TRBJ2-3 | TRBV20-1 | TGCAGTGAGCTCAGTGGGTCATTAAAGTATTTT | CSELSGSLKYF
- | many | TRBJ1-1 | TRBV20-1 | TGCAGTGCCTGGGCAGGAGATATGGCTGAAGCTTTCTTT | CSAWAGDMAEAFF
- | many | TRBJ2-7 | TRBV6-2/TRBV6-3 | TGTGCCAGCAGTTACGAAGGAGAAACAATTAAAAGCTCCTACGAGCAGTACTTC | CASSYEGETIKSSYEQYF
TRBD1 | many | TRBJ2-7 | TRBV10-3 | TGTGCCATCAGTTTCGGGACAGGAGACTACGAGCAGTACTTC | CAISFGTGDYEQYF
TRBD2 | many | TRBJ2-1 | TRBV11-1 | TGTGCCAGCAGCTTCCGGCGGGGGGGTTACAATGAGCAGTTCTTC | CASSFRRGGYNEQFF
TRBD2 | few | TRBJ2-1 | TRBV10-3 | TGTGCCATCTCAGGACTGGGACTAGCGGGAATGACCAGCTCCTACAATGAGCAGTTCTTC | CAISGLGLAGMTSSYNEQFF
- | medium-sized | TRBJ2-3 | TRBV7-2 | TGTGCCAGCAGCCTCCTGAATACGCAGTATTTT | CASSLLNTQYF